This TCR beta chain was recorded in a study of identical twins' blood T cells. The study, taken as a whole, reports: Even for out-of-frame TCRbeta, twins reportedly shared V gene usage much more than unrelated donors. Twin similarity might stem from environmental factors, not only genetics.

MiXCR was run by TCRdb on the 5' RACE reads, yielding one entry per CDR3 protein. The sample lists 300,000 to 400,000 distinct CDR3 sequences, 28% occurring once. The CDR3 runs to 14 residues. The V end lost 5 bases, the J end lost 2 bases, and 12 bases lay between the germline ends. Germline CDR1 reads SGHRS; CDR2 reads YFSETQ. Reared together, all three twin pairs probably met the same infectious agents and vaccines. Details on this clonotype: Its target is not known.

The receptor was derived from a woman aged 18-55 years in good health. The chain couples TRBV5-1 to TRBJ2-3; D is unresolved. The sequencing sample was made of PBMCs. The CDR3 nucleotides are TGCGCCAGCAGGTCGCAGGACCTCACAGATACGCAGTATTTT. Its protein product is CASRSQDLTDTQYF.